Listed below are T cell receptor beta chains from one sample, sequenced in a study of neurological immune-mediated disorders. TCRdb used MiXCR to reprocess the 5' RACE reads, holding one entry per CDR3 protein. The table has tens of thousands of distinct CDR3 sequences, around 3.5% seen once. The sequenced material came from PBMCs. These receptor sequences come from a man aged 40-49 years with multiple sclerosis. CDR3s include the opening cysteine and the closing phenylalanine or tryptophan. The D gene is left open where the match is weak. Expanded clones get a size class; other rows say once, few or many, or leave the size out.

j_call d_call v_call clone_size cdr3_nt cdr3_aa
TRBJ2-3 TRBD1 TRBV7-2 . TGTGGATCAGGGGGCCTCACAGATACGCAGTATTTT CGSGGLTDTQYF
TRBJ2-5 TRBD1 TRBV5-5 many TGTGCCAGCAACAGGGGGCGAGAAGAGACCCAGTACTTC CASNRGREETQYF
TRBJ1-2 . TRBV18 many TGTGCCAGCAAACCGGGACAACATTCTCTTAACTATGGCTACACCTTC CASKPGQHSLNYGYTF
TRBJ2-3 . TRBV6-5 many TGTGCCAGCAGTTACTCGACAGGTGGGGGCACAGATACGCAGTATTTT CASSYSTGGGTDTQYF
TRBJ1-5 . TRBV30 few TGTGCCTGGAGTGCAGGGAGCGGCAATCAGCCCCAGCATTTT CAWSAGSGNQPQHF
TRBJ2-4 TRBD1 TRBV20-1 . TGCAGTGCTAGGGCCCCTCAGGGGGCGAGCGGCTTAGCCAAAAAAATTCAGTACTTC CSARAPQGASGLAKKIQYF
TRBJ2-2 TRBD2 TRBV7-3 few TGTGCCAGCAGCTCAGCCGGGACTAGAGGGGTCGGGGAGCTGTTTTTT CASSSAGTRGVGELFF
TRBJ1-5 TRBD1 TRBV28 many TGTGCCAGCACCCTTCCTAGGGGGCCCCAGAATTTT CASTLPRGPQNF
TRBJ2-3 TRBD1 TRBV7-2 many TGTGCCAGCAGCTTAGGGACAGGGTTTCTACCGTGGGGCACAGATACGCAGTATTTT CASSLGTGFLPWGTDTQYF
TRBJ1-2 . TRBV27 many TGTGCCAGCAGTTTATCGGCAGGGGAGCGCCGCGGCTACACCTTC CASSLSAGERRGYTF
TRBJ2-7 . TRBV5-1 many TGCGCCAGCACTATCCATGGGGGTGGCTCCTACGAGCAGTACTTC CASTIHGGGSYEQYF
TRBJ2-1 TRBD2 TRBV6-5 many TGTGCCAGCCTTACTCAAGGCGGGGGGGCTGGTGAGCAGTTCTTC CASLTQGGGAGEQFF
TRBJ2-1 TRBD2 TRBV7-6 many TGTGCCAGCAGCTTAGCCCTGCCCTCGGCGGGGGGGCAACATGAGCAGTTCTTC CASSLALPSAGGQHEQFF
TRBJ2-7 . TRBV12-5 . TGTGCTGGTGGTTTGGGCCGGACGACTTTCTACGAGCAGTACTTC CAGGLGRTTFYEQYF
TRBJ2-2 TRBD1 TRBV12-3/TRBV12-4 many TGTGCCAGCAGACCTCAGGGGGAGACCGGGGAGCTGTTTTTT CASRPQGETGELFF
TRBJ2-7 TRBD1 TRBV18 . TGTGCCAGCTCACCGGGACAGGGGCGGTACGAGCAGTACTTC CASSPGQGRYEQYF
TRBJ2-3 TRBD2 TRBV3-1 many TGTGCCAGCAGCCGCATTAGCGGGCATAGCACAGATACGCAGTATTTT CASSRISGHSTDTQYF
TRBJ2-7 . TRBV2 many TGTGCCAGCAGGGGGACGGACCCCTACGAGCAGTACTTC CASRGTDPYEQYF
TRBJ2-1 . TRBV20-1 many TGCAGTGCTAGAGATCAAAGCGACCCCTACAATGAGCAGTTCTTC CSARDQSDPYNEQFF
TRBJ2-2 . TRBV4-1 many TGCGCCAGCAGCCAAGAACCAAGGATCGGGGAGCTGTTTTTT CASSQEPRIGELFF
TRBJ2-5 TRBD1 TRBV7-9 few TGTGCCAGCAGCCTTCTCACAGGGGGCGAGACCCAGTACTTC CASSLLTGGETQYF
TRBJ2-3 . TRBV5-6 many TGTGCCAGCAGCTTAGGAGGGGGAAAAACGCAGTATTTT CASSLGGGKTQYF
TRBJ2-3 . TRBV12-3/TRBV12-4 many TGTGCCAGCAGTTTAAGCGGATTCCTCACAGATACGCAGTATTTT CASSLSGFLTDTQYF
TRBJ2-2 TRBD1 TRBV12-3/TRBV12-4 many TGTGCCAGCAGCCCTGACAGGGACACCGGGGAGCTGTTTTTT CASSPDRDTGELFF
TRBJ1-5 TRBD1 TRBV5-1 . TGCGCCAGCAGACCCACAGGGGGTGGTCAGCCCCAGAATTTT CASRPTGGGQPQNF
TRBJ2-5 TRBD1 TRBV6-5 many TGTGCCAGCAGTACCCGACAGGGGAGGTCGCAATGGAAGACCCAGTACTTC CASSTRQGRSQWKTQYF
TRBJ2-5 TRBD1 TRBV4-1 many TGCGCCAGCAGCCAAGTAGGACAGGGCTTTGGAGAGACCCAGTACTTC CASSQVGQGFGETQYF
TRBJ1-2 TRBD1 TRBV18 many TGTGCCAGCTCACCCCAGGGGGGTCCCCACTATGGCTACACCTTC CASSPQGGPHYGYTF
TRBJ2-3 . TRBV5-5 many TGTGCCAGCAGCTTTCGGGGGGCGAAGACAGATACGCAGTATTTT CASSFRGAKTDTQYF
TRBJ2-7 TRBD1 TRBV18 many TGTGCCAGCTCACCACCTGGACAGGGCCTCTACGAGCAGTACTTC CASSPPGQGLYEQYF
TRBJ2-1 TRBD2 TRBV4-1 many TGCGCCAGCAGCCAAGTAGATATGGGACTAGCTGTCGATGAGCAGTTCTTC CASSQVDMGLAVDEQFF
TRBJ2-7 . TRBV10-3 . TGTGCCATCAGTGAGTCCACAGGGAAGCGGTACGAGCAGTACTTC CAISESTGKRYEQYF
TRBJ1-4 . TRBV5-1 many TGCGCCAGCCGCGACAGTGGGGAAAAACTGTTTTTT CASRDSGEKLFF
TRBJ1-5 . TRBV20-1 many TGCAGTGCTAACCGGGCGCATAGCGATCAGCCCCAGAATTTT CSANRAHSDQPQNF
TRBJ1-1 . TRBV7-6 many TGTGCCAGCAGCCTAGGGCAGGGAAATGTGCAGCACACTGAAGCTTTCTTT CASSLGQGNVQHTEAFF
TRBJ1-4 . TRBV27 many TGTGCCAGCAGTTCAGGACTTTCGGGGGAAAAACTGTTTTTT CASSSGLSGEKLFF
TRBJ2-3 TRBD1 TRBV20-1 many TGCAGTGCCCCCGACAGGGGGCGGACAGATACGCAGTATTTT CSAPDRGRTDTQYF
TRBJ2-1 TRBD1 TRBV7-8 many TGTGCCAGCAGTCAAGCCGGGACAGGGAGATACAATGAGCAGTTCTTC CASSQAGTGRYNEQFF
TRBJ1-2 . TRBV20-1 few TGCAGTGCGCCAACAAGTCGATATGGCTACACCTTC CSAPTSRYGYTF
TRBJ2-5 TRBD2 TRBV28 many TGTGCCAGCAGTTTCGTCCCTAGCGGGGGCCAAGAGACCCAGTACTTC CASSFVPSGGQETQYF
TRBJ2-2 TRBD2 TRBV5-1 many TGCGCCAGCAGCTTGGTAGCGGGGATGAACACCGGGGAGCTGTTTTTT CASSLVAGMNTGELFF
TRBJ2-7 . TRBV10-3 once TGTGCCATCAGCTCCCCCTTTGAGGGCAGGGACGAGCAGTACTTC CAISSPFEGRDEQYF
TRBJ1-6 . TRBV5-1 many TGCGCCAGCAGGCCGGAGGATAATTCACCCCTCAACTTT CASRPEDNSPLNF
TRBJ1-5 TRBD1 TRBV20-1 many TGCAGTGCTAGATTAGGGACAGGGGGGCATCAGCCCCAGCATTTT CSARLGTGGHQPQHF
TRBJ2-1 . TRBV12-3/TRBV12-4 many TGTGCCAGCAGTTTATTTCGGGGCAATGAGCAGTTCTTC CASSLFRGNEQFF
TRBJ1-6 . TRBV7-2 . TGTGCCAGCAGCACCCCTGGGGGGGGCAATTCACCCCTCCACTTT CASSTPGGGNSPLHF
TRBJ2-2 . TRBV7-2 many TGTGCCAGCAGCCCGGGACTCTTAAACACCGGGGAGCTGTTTTTT CASSPGLLNTGELFF
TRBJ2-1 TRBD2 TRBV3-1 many TGTGCCAGCAGCCAAGTCAGCGGGGGGGGAGGTGAGCAGTTCTTC CASSQVSGGGGEQFF
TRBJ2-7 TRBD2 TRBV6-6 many TGTGCCAGCAGTTACTCGAATATGGGCGGGGGGGCCGACGAGCAGTACTTC CASSYSNMGGGADEQYF
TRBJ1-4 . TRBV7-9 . TGTGCCAGCGAAAAAACGAGCAGCGGTGAAAAACTGTTTTTT CASEKTSSGEKLFF
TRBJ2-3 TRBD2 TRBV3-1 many TGTGCCAGCAGCCAAAGGCGGGGGAGCACAGATACGCAGTATTTT CASSQRRGSTDTQYF
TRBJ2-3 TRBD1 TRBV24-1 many TGTGCCACCAGTGACTGGACAGGGAGCACAGATACGCAGTATTTT CATSDWTGSTDTQYF
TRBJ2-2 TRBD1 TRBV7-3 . TGTGCCAGCAGCTCAGGGGGTCTGGCCGGGGAGCTGTTTTTT CASSSGGLAGELFF
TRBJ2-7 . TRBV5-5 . TGTGCCAGCAACTTTGGGGGGGCCGGACCATACGAGCAGTACTTC CASNFGGAGPYEQYF
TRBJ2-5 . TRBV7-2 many TGTGCCAGCAGCTTTTATCACGCCTCAGAGACCCAGTACTTC CASSFYHASETQYF
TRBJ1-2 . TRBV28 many TGTGCCAGCAGTTTATGGGGGGGCAACTATGGCTACACCTTC CASSLWGGNYGYTF
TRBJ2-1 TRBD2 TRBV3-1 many TGTGCCAGCAGCTCTCCCGGGACTAGCGGGGGGTCGGATGAGCAGTTCTTC CASSSPGTSGGSDEQFF
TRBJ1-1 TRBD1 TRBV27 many TGTGCCAGCAGTGCCGACAGGGGGGACACTGAAGCTTTCTTT CASSADRGDTEAFF
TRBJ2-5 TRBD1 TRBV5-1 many TGCGCCAGCAGCCTCGCGACAGGGCCCCAAGAGACCCAGTACTTC CASSLATGPQETQYF